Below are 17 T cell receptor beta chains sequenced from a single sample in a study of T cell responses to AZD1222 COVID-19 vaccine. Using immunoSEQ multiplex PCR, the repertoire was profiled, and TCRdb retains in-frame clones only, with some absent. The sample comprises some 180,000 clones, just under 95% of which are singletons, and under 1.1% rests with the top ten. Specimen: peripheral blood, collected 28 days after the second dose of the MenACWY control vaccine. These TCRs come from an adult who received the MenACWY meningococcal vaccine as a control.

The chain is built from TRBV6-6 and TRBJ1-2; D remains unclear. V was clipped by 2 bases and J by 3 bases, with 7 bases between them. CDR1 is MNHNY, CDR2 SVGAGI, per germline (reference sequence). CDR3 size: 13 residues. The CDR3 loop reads CASSYTADYGYTF. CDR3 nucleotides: TGTGCCAGCAGTTACACCGCGGACTATGGCTACACCTTC.

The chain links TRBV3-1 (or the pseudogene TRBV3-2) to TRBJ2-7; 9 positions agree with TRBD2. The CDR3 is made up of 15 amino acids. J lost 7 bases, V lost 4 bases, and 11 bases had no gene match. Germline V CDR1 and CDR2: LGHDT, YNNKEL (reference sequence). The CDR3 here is CASSLQRGARREQYF. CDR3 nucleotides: TGTGCCAGCAGCCTGCAGCGGGGGGCCCGTAGGGAGCAGTACTTC.

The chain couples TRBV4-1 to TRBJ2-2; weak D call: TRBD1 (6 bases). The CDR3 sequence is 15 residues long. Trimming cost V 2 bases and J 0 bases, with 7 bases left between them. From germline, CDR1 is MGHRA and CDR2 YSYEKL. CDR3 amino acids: CASSQRQANTGELFF. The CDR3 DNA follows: TGCGCCAGCAGCCAAAGACAGGCGAACACCGGGGAGCTGTTTTTT.

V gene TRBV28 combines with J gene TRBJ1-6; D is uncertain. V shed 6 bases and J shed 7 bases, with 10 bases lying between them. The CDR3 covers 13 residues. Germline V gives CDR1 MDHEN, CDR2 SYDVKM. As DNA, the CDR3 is TGTGCCAGCAGCCAACTGGACAATTCACCCCTCCACTTT. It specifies CASSQLDNSPLHF.

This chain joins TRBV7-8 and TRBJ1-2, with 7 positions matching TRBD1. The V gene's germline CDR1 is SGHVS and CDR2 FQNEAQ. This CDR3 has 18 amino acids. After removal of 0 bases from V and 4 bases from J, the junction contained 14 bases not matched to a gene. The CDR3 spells CASSLARPTGISAYGYTF. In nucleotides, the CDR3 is TGTGCCAGCAGCTTAGCCCGACCGACAGGGATTAGTGCCTATGGCTACACCTTC.

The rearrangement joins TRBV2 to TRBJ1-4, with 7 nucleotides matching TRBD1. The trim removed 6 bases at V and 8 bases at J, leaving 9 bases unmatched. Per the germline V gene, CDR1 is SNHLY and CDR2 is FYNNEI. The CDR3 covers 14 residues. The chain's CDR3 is CASRVTGVVEKLFF. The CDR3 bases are TGTGCCAGCAGGGTCACAGGGGTTGTGGAAAAACTGTTTTTT.

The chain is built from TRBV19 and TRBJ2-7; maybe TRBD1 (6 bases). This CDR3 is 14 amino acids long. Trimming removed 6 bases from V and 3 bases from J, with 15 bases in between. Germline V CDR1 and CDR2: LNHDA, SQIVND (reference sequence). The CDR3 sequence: CASRPLDSLYEQYF. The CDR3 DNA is TGTGCCAGTAGACCTTTGGACAGCCTCTACGAGCAGTACTTC. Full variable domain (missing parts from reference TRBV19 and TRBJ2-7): DGGITQSPKYLFRKEGQNVTLSCEQNLNHDAMYWYRQDPGQGLRLIYYSQIVNDFQKGDIAEGYSVSREKKESFPLTVTSAQKNPTAFYLCASRPLDSLYEQYFGPGTRLTVT.

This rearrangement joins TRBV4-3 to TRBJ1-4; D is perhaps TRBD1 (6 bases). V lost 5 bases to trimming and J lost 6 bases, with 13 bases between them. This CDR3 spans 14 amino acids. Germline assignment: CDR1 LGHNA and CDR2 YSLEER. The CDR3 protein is CASSNVRGDEKLFF. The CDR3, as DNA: TGCGCCAGCAGCAACGTCAGGGGAGATGAAAAACTGTTTTTT.

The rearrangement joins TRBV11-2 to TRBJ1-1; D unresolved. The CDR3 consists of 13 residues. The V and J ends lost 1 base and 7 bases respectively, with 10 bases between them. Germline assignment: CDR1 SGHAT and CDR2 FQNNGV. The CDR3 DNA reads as TGTGCCAGCAGCTTAGGGCAAATCATTGAAGCTTTCTTT. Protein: CASSLGQIIEAFF.

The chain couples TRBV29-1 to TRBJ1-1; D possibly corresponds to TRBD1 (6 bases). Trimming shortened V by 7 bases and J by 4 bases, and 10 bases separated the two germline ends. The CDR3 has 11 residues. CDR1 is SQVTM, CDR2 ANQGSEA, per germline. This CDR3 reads CSGRGGTEAFF. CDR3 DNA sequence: TGCAGCGGCAGGGGAGGCACTGAAGCTTTCTTT.

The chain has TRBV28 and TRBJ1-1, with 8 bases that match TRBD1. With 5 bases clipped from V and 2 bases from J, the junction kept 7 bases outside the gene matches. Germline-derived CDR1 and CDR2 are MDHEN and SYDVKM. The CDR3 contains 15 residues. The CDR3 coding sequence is TGTGCCAGCAGTGGGTTGGGACAGGATAACACTGAAGCTTTCTTT. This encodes CASSGLGQDNTEAFF.

CDR3 protein: CASSVVSGGVFNEQFF. The CDR3 DNA reads TGTGCCAGCAGCGTAGTTAGCGGGGGGGTGTTCAATGAGCAGTTCTTC. This chain joins TRBV9 and TRBJ2-1; 11 bases match TRBD2. Germline V gene sequence: CDR1 SGDLS, CDR2 YYNGEE. V gave up 0 bases and J gave up 6 bases; unmatched junction bases: 5. The CDR3 has 16 amino acids.

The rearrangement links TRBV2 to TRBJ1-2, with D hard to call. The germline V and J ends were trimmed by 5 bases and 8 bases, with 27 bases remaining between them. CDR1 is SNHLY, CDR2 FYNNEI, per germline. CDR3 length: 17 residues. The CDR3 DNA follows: TGTGCCAGCAGTCAGACGACACGAACCAAAAGTTCTCGGGGCTACACCTTC. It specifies CASSQTTRTKSSRGYTF. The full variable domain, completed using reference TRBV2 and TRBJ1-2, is EPEVTQTPSHQVTQMGQEVILRCVPISNHLYFYWYRQILGQKVEFLVSFYNNEISEKSEIFDDQFSVERPDGSNFTLKIRSTKLEDSAMYFCASSQTTRTKSSRGYTFGSGTRLTVV.

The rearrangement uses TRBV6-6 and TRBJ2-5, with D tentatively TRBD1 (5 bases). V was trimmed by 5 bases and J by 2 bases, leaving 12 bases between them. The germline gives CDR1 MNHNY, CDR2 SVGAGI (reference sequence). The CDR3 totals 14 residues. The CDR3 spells CASSRTTAQETQYF. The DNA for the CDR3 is TGTGCCAGCAGTCGAACGACAGCACAAGAGACCCAGTACTTC.

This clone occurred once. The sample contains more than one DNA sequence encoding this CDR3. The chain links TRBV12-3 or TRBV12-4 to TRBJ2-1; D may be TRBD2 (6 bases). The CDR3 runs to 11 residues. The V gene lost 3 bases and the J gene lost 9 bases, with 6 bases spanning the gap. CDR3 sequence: CASSLGGEQFF. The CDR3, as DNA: TGTGCCAGCAGTTTGGGAGGTGAGCAGTTCTTC.

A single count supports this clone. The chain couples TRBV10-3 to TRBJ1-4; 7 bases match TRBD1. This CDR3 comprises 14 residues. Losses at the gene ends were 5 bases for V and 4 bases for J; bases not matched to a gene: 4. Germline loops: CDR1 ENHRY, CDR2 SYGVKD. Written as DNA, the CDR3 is TGTGCCATCAGTCGGACAGGCAGTAATGAAAAACTGTTTTTT. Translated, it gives CAISRTGSNEKLFF.

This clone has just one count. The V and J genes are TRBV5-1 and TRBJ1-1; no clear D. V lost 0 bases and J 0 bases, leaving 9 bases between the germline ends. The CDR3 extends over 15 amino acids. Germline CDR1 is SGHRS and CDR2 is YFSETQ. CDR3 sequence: CASSLGQTLNTEAFF. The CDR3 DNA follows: TGCGCCAGCAGCTTGGGACAAACCTTGAACACTGAAGCTTTCTTT.